This TCR beta chain was captured by sequencing in a study of shared clonotypes between healthy human individuals. Study-wide results and caveats: Of the naive CD4 clonotypes, approximately 5% were shared across a few donors. Sorted-subset sequencing was shown by rarefaction to be incomplete despite large depth.

As to this clone: Its target is not known.

None of the donors, who were healthy HIV-negative adults, had recently had acute infections or vaccinations. Germline-derived CDR1 and CDR2 are WNHNN and SYGVQD (reference sequence). The ends were cut back, 5 bases at V and 4 bases at J, with 11 bases in the middle. This CDR3 has 13 residues. Only in-frame clones appear in the TCRdb table, and some are missing; sequencing was by immunoSEQ multiplex PCR. The table records 2 million to 2.5 million clones, about 94% of them present only once. This TCR was recovered from a man in his late teens or twenties in good health. The gene calls are TRBV10-1 and TRBJ1-2, with D possibly matching TRBD1 (5 bases). The sequencing input was naive CD4+ T cells sorted from blood. Subset specified: CD45RA+ positively selected. The CDR3 DNA sequence: TGCGCCAGCAGTTCCGGGGGGTCCTATGGCTACACCTTC. As protein: CASSSGGSYGYTF.